The following is a T cell receptor (beta chain) sequence with its context. The data belong to a study of OX40 agonist ivuxolimab in advanced cancers. Study-wide context: The dose of intravenous ivuxolimab that patients received every 2 weeks ranged from 0.01 to 10 mg/kg.

The V gene's germline CDR1 is MNHEY and CDR2 SMNVEV (reference sequence). The CDR3 extends over 14 amino acids. Blood draws occurred at baseline, cycle 4 day 1, and cycle 7 day 1. Only in-frame clones appear in the TCRdb table, and some are missing; sequencing was by immunoSEQ multiplex PCR. The sample has around 60,000 clones, roughly 87% seen once. The chain carries TRBV27 and TRBJ2-5; 7 bases are shared with TRBD1. The DNA end is more similar to TRBJ2-7, so the J call may be wrong. This specimen consisted of CD4+ or CD8+ T cells sorted from blood, obtained in a trial of the OX40 agonist ivuxolimab. This receptor was taken from an adult with an advanced solid tumor such as melanoma, head and neck, liver or kidney cancer. In DNA, the CDR3 is TGTGCCAGCAGTCTCCGGGACAGATACTACGAGCAGTACTTC. It is translated as CASSLRDRYYEQYF.